This T cell receptor (beta chain) was sequenced in a study of T cells in Graves' hyperthyroidism and ophthalmopathy. The study's findings and limits: Through a model of 13 V-J features, ophthalmopathy was separated from stable hyperthyroidism. The blood repertoire included most of the expanded thyroid clonotypes above 0.001.

This clonotype has a handful of counts. Its antigen is as yet unknown. Germline V gene lookup returns CDR1 MNHEY and CDR2 SMNVEV (reference sequence). The ends lost 10 bases at V and 7 bases at J; junction bases unmatched: 14. The CDR3 is made up of 15 amino acids. Template material for amplifying TCR beta CDR3 regions consisted of RNA transcripts. HTBI primers were the set used in a first-round RT-PCR of the TCR CDR3. Each CDR3 protein is one row after TCRdb ran MiXCR on the multiplex PCR reads. The sample gives fewer than 300,000 distinct CDR3 sequences, 13% to 15% of which show up once; over 25% is in the top ten.

This sequence was found in a woman aged 50 to 60 with Graves' hyperthyroidism that later progressed to Graves' ophthalmopathy. The sample comprised blood. The chain recombines TRBV27 with TRBJ2-1; 9 nucleotides agree with TRBD2. The CDR3 loop reads CAISTMASGINEQFF. The CDR3 DNA sequence: TGTGCCATTTCAACCATGGCTAGCGGGATAAATGAGCAGTTCTTC.